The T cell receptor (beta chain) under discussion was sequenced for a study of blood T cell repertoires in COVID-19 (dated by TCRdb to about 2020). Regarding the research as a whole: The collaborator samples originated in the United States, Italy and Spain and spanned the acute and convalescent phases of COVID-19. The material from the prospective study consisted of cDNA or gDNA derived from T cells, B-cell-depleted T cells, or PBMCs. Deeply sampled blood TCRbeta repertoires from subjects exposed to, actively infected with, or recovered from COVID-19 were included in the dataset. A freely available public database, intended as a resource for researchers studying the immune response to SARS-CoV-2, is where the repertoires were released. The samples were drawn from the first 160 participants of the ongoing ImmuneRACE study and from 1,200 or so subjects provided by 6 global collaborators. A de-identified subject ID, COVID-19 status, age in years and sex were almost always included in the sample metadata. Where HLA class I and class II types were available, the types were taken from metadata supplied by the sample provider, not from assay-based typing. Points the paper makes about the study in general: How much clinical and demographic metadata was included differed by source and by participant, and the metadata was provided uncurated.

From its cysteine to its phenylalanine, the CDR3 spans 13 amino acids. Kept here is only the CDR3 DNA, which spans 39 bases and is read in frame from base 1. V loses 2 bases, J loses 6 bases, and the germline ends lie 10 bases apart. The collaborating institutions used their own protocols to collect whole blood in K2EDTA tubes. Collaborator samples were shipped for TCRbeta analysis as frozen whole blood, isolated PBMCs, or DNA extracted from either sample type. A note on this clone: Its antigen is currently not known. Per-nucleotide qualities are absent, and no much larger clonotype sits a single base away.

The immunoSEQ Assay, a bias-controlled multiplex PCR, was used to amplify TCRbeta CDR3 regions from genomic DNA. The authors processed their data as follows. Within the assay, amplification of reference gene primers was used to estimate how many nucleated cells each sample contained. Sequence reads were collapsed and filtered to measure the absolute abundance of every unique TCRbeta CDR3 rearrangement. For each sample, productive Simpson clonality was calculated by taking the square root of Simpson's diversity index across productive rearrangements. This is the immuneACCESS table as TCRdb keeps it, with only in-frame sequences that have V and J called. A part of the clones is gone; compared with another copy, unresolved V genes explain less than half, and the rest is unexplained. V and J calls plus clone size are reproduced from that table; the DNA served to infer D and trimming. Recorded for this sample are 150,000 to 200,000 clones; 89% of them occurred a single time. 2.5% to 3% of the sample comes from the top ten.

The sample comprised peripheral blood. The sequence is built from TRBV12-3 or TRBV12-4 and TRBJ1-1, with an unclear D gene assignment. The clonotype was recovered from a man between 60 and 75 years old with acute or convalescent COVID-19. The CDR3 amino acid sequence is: CASSLLEQSEAFF. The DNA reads TGTGCCAGCAGTTTATTGGAGCAGTCTGAAGCTTTCTTT.